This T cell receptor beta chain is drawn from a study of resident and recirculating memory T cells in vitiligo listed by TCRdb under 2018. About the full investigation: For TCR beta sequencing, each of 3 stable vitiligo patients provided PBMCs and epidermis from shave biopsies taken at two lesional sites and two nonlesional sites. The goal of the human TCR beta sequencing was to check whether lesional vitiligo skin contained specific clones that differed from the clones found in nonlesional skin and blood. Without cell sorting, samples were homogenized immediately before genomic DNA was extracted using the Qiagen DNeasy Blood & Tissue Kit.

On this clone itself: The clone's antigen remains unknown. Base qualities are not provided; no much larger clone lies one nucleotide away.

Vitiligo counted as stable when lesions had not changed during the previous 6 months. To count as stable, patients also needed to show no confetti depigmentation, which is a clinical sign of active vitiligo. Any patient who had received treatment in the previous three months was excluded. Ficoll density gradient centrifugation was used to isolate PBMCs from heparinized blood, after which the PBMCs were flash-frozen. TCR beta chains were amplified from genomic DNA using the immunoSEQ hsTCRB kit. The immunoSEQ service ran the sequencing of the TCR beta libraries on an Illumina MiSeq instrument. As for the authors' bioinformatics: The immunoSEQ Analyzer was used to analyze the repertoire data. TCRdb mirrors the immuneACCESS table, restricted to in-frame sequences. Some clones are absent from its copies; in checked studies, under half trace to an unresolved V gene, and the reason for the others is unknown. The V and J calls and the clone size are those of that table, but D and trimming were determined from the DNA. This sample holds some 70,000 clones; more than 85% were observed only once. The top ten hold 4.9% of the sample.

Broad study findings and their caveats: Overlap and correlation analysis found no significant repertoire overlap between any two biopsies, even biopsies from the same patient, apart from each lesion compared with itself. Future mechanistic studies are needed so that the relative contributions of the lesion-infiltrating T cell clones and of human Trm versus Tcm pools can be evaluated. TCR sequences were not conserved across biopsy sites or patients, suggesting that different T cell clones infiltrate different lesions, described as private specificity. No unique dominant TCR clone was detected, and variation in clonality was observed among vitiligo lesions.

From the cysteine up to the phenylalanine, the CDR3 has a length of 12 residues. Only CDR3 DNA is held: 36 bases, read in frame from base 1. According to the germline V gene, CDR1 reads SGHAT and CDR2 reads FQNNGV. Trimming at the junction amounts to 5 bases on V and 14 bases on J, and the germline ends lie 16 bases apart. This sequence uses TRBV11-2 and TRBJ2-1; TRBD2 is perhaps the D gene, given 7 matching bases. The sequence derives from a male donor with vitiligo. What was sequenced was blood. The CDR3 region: CASSPGGPFEFF. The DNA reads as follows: TGTGCCAGCAGCCCGGGGGGCCCTTTTGAGTTCTTC.